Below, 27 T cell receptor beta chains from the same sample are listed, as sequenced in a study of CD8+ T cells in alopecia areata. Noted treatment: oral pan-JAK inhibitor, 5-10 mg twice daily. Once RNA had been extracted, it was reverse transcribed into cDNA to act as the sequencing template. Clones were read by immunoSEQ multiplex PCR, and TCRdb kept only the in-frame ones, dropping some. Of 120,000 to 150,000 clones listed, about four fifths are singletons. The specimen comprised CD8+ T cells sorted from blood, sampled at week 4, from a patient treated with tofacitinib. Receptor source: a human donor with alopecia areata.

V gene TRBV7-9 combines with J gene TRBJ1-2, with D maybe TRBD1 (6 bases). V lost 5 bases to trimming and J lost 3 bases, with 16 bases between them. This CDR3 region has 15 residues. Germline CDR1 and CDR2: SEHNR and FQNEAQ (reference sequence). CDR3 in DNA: TGTGCCAGCAGCCAATCACAGGGACCCGACTATGGCTACACCTTC. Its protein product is CASSQSQGPDYGYTF.

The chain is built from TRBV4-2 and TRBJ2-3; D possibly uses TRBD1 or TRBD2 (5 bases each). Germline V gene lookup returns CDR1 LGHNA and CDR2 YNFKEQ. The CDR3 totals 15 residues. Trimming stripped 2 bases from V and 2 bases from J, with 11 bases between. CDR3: CASSQPRGPTDTQYF. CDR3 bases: TGTGCCAGCAGCCAACCCCGGGGCCCCACAGATACGCAGTATTTT.

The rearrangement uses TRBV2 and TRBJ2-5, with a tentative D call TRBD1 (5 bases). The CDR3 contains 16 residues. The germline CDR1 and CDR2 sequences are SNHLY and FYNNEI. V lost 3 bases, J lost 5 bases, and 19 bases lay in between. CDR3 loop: CASSDGDSNFSETQYF. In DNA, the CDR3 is TGTGCCAGCAGTGATGGAGACAGTAACTTCTCGGAGACCCAGTACTTC. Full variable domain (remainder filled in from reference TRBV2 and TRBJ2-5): EPEVTQTPSHQVTQMGQEVILRCVPISNHLYFYWYRQILGQKVEFLVSFYNNEISEKSEIFDDQFSVERPDGSNFTLKIRSTKLEDSAMYFCASSDGDSNFSETQYFGPGTRLLVL.

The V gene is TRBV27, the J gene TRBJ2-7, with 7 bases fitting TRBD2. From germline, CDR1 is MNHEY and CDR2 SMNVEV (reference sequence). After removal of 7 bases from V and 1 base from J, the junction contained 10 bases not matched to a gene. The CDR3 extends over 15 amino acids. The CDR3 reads CASTPTGGSSYEQYF. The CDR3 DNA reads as TGTGCCAGCACTCCCACGGGCGGGAGTTCCTACGAGCAGTACTTC.

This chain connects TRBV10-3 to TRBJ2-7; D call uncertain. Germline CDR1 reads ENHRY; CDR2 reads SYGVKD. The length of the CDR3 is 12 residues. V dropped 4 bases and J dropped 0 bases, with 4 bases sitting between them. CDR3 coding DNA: TGTGCCATCAGTGTAGGCTCCTACGAGCAGTACTTC. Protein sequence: CAISVGSYEQYF.

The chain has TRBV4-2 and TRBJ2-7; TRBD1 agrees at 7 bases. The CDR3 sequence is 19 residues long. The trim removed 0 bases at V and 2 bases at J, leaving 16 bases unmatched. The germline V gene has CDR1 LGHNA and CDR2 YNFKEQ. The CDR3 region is CASSQDDRPNRGRTYEQYF. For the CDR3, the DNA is TGTGCCAGCAGCCAAGATGACCGCCCGAACAGGGGCCGGACCTACGAGCAGTACTTC.

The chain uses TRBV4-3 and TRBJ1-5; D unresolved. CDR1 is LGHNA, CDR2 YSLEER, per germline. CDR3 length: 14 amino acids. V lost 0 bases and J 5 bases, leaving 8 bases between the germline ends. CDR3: CASSQDRTYQPQHF. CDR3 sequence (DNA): TGCGCCAGCAGCCAAGATCGGACCTATCAGCCCCAGCATTTT.

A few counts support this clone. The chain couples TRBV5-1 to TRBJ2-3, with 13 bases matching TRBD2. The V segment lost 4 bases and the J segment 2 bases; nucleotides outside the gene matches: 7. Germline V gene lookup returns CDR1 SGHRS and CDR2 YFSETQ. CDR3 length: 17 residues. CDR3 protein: CASSTGTSGADTDTQYF. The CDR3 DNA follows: TGCGCCAGCAGCACCGGGACTAGCGGGGCTGACACAGATACGCAGTATTTT.

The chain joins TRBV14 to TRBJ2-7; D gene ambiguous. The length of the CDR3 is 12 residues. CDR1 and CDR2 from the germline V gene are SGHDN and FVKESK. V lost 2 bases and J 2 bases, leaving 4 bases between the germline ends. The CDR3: CASSQLPYEQYF. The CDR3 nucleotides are TGTGCCAGCAGCCAACTCCCCTACGAGCAGTACTTC.

This CDR3 is CASSQSTGTGTTYNEQFF. The DNA for the CDR3 is TGCGCCAGCAGTCAATCGACGGGGACAGGAACGACCTACAATGAGCAGTTCTTC. This chain uses TRBV23-1 with TRBJ2-1, with 8 bases identical to TRBD1. TRBV23-1 is labeled an ORF, and its function is uncertain. V trimming: 0 bases; J trimming: 2 bases; junction bases outside the gene matches: 9. This CDR3 contains 18 residues.

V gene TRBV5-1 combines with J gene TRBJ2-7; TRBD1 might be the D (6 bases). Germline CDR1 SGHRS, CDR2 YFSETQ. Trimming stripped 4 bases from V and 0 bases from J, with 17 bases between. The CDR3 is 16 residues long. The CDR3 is CASSPSDRTPSYEQYF. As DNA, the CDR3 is TGCGCCAGCAGCCCCTCCGACAGGACCCCCTCCTACGAGCAGTACTTC.

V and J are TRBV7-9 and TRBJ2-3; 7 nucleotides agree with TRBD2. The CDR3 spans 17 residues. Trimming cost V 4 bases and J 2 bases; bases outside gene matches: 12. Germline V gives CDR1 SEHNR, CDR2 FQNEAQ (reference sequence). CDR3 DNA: TGTGCCAGCAGCTCCCCGTGGGCGGGGGAGCCCACAGATACGCAGTATTTT. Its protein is CASSSPWAGEPTDTQYF.

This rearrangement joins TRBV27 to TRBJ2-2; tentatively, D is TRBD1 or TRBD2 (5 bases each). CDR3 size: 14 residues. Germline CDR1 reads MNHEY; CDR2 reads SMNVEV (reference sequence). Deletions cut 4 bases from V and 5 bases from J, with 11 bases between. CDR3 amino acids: CASSYGAGTGELFF. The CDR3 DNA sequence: TGTGCCAGCAGTTACGGGGCAGGGACCGGGGAGCTGTTTTTT.

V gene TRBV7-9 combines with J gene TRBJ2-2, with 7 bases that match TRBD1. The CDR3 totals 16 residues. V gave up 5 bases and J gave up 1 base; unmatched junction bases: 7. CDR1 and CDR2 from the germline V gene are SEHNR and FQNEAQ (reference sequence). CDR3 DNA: TGTGCCAGCAGCACGCAGGGGGAATGGAACACCGGGGAGCTGTTTTTT. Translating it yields CASSTQGEWNTGELFF. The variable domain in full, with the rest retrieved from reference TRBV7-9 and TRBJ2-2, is DTGVSQNPRHKITKRGQNVTFRCDPISEHNRLYWYRQTLGQGPEFLTYFQNEAQLEKSRLLSDRFSAERPKGSFSTLEIQRTEQGDSAMYLCASSTQGEWNTGELFFGEGSRLTVL.

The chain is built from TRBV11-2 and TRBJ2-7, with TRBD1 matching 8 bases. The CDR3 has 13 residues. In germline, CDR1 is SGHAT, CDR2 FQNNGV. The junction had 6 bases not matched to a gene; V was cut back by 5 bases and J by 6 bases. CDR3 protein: CASSPRDRREQYF. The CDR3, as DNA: TGTGCCAGCAGCCCTAGGGACAGGCGCGAGCAGTACTTC.

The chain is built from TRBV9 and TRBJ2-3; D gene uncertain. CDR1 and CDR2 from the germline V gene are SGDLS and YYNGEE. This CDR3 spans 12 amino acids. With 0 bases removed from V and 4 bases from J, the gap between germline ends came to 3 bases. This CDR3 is CASSVVADTQYF. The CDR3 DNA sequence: TGTGCCAGCAGCGTAGTAGCAGATACGCAGTATTTT.

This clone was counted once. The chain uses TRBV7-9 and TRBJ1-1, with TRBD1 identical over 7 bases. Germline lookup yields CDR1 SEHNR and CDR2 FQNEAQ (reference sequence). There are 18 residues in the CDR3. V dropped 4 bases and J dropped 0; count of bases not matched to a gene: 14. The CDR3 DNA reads TGTGCCAGCAGCTCGACCGGGACAGTGATTCCCATGAACACTGAAGCTTTCTTT. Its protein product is CASSSTGTVIPMNTEAFF.

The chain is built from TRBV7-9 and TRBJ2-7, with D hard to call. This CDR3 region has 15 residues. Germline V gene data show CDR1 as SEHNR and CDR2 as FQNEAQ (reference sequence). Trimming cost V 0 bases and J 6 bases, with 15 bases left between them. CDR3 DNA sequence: TGTGCCAGCAGCTTAGCGCAGACCCCATACCCCGAGCAGTACTTC. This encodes CASSLAQTPYPEQYF. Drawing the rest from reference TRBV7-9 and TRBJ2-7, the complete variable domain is DTGVSQNPRHKITKRGQNVTFRCDPISEHNRLYWYRQTLGQGPEFLTYFQNEAQLEKSRLLSDRFSAERPKGSFSTLEIQRTEQGDSAMYLCASSLAQTPYPEQYFGPGTRLTVT.

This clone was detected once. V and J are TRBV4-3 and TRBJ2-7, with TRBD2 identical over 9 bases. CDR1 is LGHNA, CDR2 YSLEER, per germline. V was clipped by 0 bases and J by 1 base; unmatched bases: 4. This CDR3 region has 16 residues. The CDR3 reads CASSQDGTSGSYEQYF. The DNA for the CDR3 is TGCGCCAGCAGCCAAGATGGCACTAGCGGGTCCTACGAGCAGTACTTC.

DNA for the CDR3: TGCAGCGTTGCGAGGGTCAGCTCCTACAATGAGCAGTTCTTC. Translation: CSVARVSSYNEQFF. J is TRBJ2-1 and V is TRBV29-1, with D maybe TRBD2 (5 bases). The CDR3 spans 14 residues. Trimming took 4 bases from V and 0 from J, leaving 10 bases between them. The germline V gene has CDR1 SQVTM and CDR2 ANQGSEA.

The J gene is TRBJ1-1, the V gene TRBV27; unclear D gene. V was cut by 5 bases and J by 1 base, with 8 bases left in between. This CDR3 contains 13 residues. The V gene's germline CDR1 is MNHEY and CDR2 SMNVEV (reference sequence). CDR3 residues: CASSPRGNTEAFF. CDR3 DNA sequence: TGTGCCAGCAGTCCGCGGGGGAACACTGAAGCTTTCTTT.

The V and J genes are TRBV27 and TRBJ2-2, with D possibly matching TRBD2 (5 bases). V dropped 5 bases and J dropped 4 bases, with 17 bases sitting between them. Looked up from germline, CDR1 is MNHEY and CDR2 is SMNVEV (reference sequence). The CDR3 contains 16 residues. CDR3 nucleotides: TGTGCCAGCAGTCTAGGGATCCACGGGGTCACCGGGGAGCTGTTTTTT. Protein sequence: CASSLGIHGVTGELFF.

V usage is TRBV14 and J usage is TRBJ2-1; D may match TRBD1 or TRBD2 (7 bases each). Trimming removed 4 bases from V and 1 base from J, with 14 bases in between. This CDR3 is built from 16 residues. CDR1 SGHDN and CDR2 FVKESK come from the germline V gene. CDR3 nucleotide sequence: TGTGCCAGCAGCCCTAGACAGGGAGGGTCCTACAATGAGCAGTTCTTC. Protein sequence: CASSPRQGGSYNEQFF.

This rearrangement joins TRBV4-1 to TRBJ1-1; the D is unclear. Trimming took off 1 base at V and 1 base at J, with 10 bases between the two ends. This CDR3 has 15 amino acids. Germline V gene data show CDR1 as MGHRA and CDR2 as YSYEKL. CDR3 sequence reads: CASSQVGGTNTEAFF. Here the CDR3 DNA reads TGCGCCAGCAGCCAAGTTGGTGGAACGAACACTGAAGCTTTCTTT.

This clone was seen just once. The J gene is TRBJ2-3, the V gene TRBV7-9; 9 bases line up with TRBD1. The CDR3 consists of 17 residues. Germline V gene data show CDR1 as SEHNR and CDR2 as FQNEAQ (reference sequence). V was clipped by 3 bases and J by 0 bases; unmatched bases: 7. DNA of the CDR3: TGTGCCAGCAGCTTTATTACAGGGGGCTCTAGCACAGATACGCAGTATTTT. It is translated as CASSFITGGSSTDTQYF.

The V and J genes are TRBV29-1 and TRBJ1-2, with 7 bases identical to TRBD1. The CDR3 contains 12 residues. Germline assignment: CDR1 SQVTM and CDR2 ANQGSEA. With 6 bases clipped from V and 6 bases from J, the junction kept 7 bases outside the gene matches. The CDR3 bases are TGCAGCGTCGGAGGGGGCCTCGATGGCTACACCTTC. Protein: CSVGGGLDGYTF.

CDR3 nucleotide sequence: TGTGCTAGTGGTTTGTCCCAGGGTTCTCAGGTCTATGGCTACACCTTC. Amino acids: CASGLSQGSQVYGYTF. The chain couples TRBV12-5 to TRBJ1-2; a weak D match, TRBD1 (5 bases). V was shortened by 2 bases and J by 4 bases, with 17 bases between the two germline ends. The CDR3 is 16 amino acids. Germline CDR1 reads LGHNT; CDR2 reads FRNRAP.